The 16 T cell receptor beta chains reported below all come from one sample, sequenced in a study of graft-versus-host responses after intestinal transplantation. The assay was immunoSEQ multiplex PCR, and TCRdb's table has in-frame clones only and misses some. The repertoire holds more than 65,000 clones, with about nine tenths as singletons. These receptors' targets are unknown. The starting material was unstimulated CD8+ T cells sorted from spleen or lymph node cells, obtained before intestinal transplant. These receptors came from a human donor who received an intestinal transplant.

The chain couples TRBV2 to TRBJ1-1; tentatively, D is TRBD1 (6 bases). V was pared by 7 bases and J by 1 base, with 13 bases between. CDR3 length: 14 amino acids. Germline V CDR1 and CDR2: SNHLY, FYNNEI. The CDR3 bases are TGTGCCAGCAAAATCAGGGGCACGAACACTGAAGCTTTCTTT. It codes for CASKIRGTNTEAFF.

The J gene is TRBJ1-1, the V gene TRBV6-4, with TRBD1 as a possible D gene (6 bases). The CDR3 spans 15 residues. Trimming cost V 3 bases and J 1 base, with 12 bases left between them. CDR1 MRHNA and CDR2 SNTAGT come from the germline V gene. The CDR3 here is CASSETGSGNTEAFF. The CDR3 region has the DNA TGTGCCAGCAGTGAGACAGGAAGCGGGAACACTGAAGCTTTCTTT.

V usage is TRBV2 and J usage is TRBJ2-5; a weak D match, TRBD1 (5 bases). The end of the DNA fits TRBJ2-7 better, so the J call may be wrong. Germline CDR1 SNHLY, CDR2 FYNNEI. CDR3 length: 14 residues. The CDR3 coding sequence is TGTGCCAGGGGGCTGGACCGACGCTCCTACGAGCAGTACTTC. Translation gives CARGLDRRSYEQYF.

This clone was recorded a few times. The chain links TRBV4-1 to TRBJ1-2, with a tentative D call TRBD1 (5 bases). The CDR3 loop spans 14 amino acids. Trimming stripped 1 base from V and 6 bases from J, with 12 bases between. Per germline, CDR1 MGHRA and CDR2 YSYEKL. The CDR3 DNA is TGCGCCAGCAGCCAAGTCGACCAGGGTGATGGCTACACCTTC. Translation: CASSQVDQGDGYTF.

The chain employs TRBV4-2 and TRBJ2-7; possible D gene TRBD1, 6 bases. Trimming pared 1 base from V and 3 bases from J, leaving 19 bases between. Germline assignment: CDR1 LGHNA and CDR2 YNFKEQ. There are 17 residues in the CDR3. This CDR3 reads CASSQVLTGLGDYEQYF. The CDR3 DNA follows: TGTGCCAGCAGCCAAGTCCTAACAGGGTTGGGTGACTACGAGCAGTACTTC.

This chain joins TRBV6-5 and TRBJ1-1; TRBD1 is a possible D gene (6 bases). Trimming took off 2 bases at V and 6 bases at J, with 16 bases between the two ends. CDR3 size: 15 residues. CDR1 and CDR2 (germline): MNHEY, SVGAGI. The CDR3 protein is CASSYPGGGQAEAFF. CDR3 in DNA: TGTGCCAGCAGTTACCCCGGCGGGGGGCAGGCTGAAGCTTTCTTT.

The genes are TRBV5-1 and TRBJ2-7, with 9 bases aligning to TRBD1. The length of the CDR3 is 15 residues. CDR1 and CDR2 (germline): SGHRS, YFSETQ. With V trimmed by 5 bases and J by 2 bases, 8 bases remained unmatched. The CDR3 sequence: CASRSGTGQAYEQYF. In nucleotides, the CDR3 is TGCGCCAGCAGATCCGGGACAGGGCAGGCCTACGAGCAGTACTTC.

The chain recombines TRBV9 with TRBJ1-6; 8 positions match TRBD1. In germline, CDR1 is SGDLS, CDR2 YYNGEE. V lost 4 bases, J lost 3 bases, and 6 bases stayed unmatched. The CDR3 is 16 amino acids. The CDR3 here is CASSTTGDIYNSPLHF. The CDR3 nucleotides read TGTGCCAGCAGCACGACAGGGGACATCTATAATTCACCCCTCCACTTT.

V is TRBV7-8 and J is TRBJ2-5, with TRBD1 matching 7 bases. The CDR3 is 13 amino acids. V shed 11 bases and J 2 bases; nucleotides not matched to a gene: 8. Germline V gene sequence: CDR1 SGHVS, CDR2 FQNEAQ. In DNA form, the CDR3 reads TGTGCCGCCCGGGACAGCCTACAAGAGACCCAGTACTTC. Amino acids: CAARDSLQETQYF.

This clone was detected only once. The J gene is TRBJ1-1, the V gene TRBV7-9; TRBD1 might be the D (5 bases). V lost 11 bases to trimming and J lost 6 bases, with 13 bases between them. Germline CDR1 is SEHNR and CDR2 is FQNEAQ (reference sequence). This CDR3 is built from 11 residues. The CDR3 is CALRVMAEAFF. The DNA for the CDR3 is TGTGCCCTCAGGGTTATGGCTGAAGCTTTCTTT.

The CDR3 here is CASSSATRPETQYF. CDR3 nucleotide sequence: TGTGCCAGCAGCTCTGCGACTCGTCCGGAGACCCAGTACTTC. The rearrangement links TRBV13 to TRBJ2-5; D gene uncertain. V lost 4 bases and J 5 bases, leaving 14 bases between the germline ends. The CDR3 spans 14 residues. Germline V gene lookup returns CDR1 PRHDT and CDR2 FYEKMQ (reference sequence).

V and J are TRBV6-5 and TRBJ1-4; perhaps TRBD1 as D (5 bases). Germline CDR1 reads MNHEY; CDR2 reads SVGAGI. This CDR3 has 13 amino acids. V was trimmed by 6 bases and J by 8 bases, leaving 13 bases between them. CDR3 nucleotides: TGTGCCAGCAGCGGACACCCTGGGGAAAAACTGTTTTTT. It codes for CASSGHPGEKLFF.

The chain couples TRBV2 to TRBJ2-7; possibly TRBD1 for D (6 bases). CDR1 and CDR2 from the germline V gene are SNHLY and FYNNEI. The CDR3 runs to 13 residues. V was shortened by 6 bases and J by 5 bases, with 14 bases between the two germline ends. CDR3 DNA sequence: TGTGCCAGCAGAGGACCTTGGGACAACGAGCAGTACTTC. Translating gives CASRGPWDNEQYF.

The gene calls are TRBV7-9 and TRBJ2-5; maybe TRBD2 (6 bases). Germline lookup yields CDR1 SEHNR and CDR2 FQNEAQ (reference sequence). Trimming shortened V by 6 bases and J by 3 bases, and 23 bases separated the two germline ends. This CDR3 spans 17 amino acids. CDR3 residues: CASRPHLPGDGKETQYF. The CDR3 coding sequence is TGTGCCAGCAGGCCACACCTCCCGGGAGACGGAAAAGAGACCCAGTACTTC.

The genes are TRBV6-6 and TRBJ1-1; maybe TRBD1 (6 bases). Germline values: CDR1 MNHNY, CDR2 SVGAGI (reference sequence). The V end lost 6 bases, the J end lost 11 bases, and 19 bases lay between the germline ends. This CDR3 is 13 amino acids long. This CDR3 is CASSPGLGAAAFF. In nucleotides, the CDR3 is TGTGCCAGCAGCCCCGGATTGGGGGCTGCGGCTTTCTTT.

This chain joins TRBV27 and TRBJ1-6; 7 nucleotides match TRBD1. Germline V gene lookup returns CDR1 MNHEY and CDR2 SMNVEV (reference sequence). The CDR3 runs to 16 residues. The J segment lost 7 bases and the V segment lost 6 bases, leaving 12 bases of the junction unmatched. DNA for the CDR3: TGTGCCAGCAGCCACACCAGGGACAGTCCGAATTCACCCCTCCACTTT. This sequence encodes CASSHTRDSPNSPLHF.